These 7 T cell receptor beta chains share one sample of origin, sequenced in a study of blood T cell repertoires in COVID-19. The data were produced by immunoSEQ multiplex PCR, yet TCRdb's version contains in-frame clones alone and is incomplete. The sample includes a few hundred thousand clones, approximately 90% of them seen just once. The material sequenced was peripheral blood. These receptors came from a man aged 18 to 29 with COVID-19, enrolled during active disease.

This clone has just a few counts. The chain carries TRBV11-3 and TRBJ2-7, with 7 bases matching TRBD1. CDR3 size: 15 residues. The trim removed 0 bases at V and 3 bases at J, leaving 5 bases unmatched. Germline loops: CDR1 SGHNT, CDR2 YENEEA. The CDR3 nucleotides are TGTGCCAGCAGCTTAGATAGGCCAGGGGGCTACGAGCAGTACTTC. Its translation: CASSLDRPGGYEQYF.

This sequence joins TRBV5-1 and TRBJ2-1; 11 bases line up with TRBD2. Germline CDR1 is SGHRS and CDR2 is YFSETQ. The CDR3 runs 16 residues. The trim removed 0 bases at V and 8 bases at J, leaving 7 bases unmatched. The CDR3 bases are TGCGCCAGCAGCTTGGTACTAGCGGGGGTCAACGATGAGCAGTTCTTC. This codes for CASSLVLAGVNDEQFF. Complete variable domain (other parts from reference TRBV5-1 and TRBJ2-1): KAGVTQTPRYLIKTRGQQVTLSCSPISGHRSVSWYQQTPGQGLQFLFEYFSETQRNKGNFPGRFSGRQFSNSRSEMNVSTLELGDSALYLCASSLVLAGVNDEQFFGPGTRLTVL.

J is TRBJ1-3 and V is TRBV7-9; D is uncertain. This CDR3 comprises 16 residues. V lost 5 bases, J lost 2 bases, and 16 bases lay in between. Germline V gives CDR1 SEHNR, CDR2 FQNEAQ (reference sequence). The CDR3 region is CASSSFRDAAGNTIYF. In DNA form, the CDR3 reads TGTGCCAGCAGCAGTTTCCGGGATGCAGCTGGAAACACCATATATTTT.

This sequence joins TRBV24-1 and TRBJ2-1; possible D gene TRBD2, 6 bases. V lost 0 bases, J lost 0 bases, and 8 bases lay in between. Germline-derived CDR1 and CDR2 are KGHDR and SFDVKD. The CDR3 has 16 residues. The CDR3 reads CATSDLHGSSYNEQFF. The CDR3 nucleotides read TGTGCCACCAGTGATTTGCACGGGAGCTCCTACAATGAGCAGTTCTTC.

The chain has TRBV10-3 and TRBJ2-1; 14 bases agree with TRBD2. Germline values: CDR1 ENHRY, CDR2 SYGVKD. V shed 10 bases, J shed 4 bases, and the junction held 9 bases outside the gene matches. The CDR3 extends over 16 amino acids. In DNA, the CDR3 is TGTGCCACCCGCCCGGGACTAGCGGGGGTGTACAATGAGCAGTTCTTC. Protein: CATRPGLAGVYNEQFF.

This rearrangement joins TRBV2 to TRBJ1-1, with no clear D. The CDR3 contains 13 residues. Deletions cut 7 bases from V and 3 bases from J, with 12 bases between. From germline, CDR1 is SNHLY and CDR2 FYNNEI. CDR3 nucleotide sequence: TGTGCCAGCACCTTACGGCGGGACACTGAAGCTTTCTTT. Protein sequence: CASTLRRDTEAFF.

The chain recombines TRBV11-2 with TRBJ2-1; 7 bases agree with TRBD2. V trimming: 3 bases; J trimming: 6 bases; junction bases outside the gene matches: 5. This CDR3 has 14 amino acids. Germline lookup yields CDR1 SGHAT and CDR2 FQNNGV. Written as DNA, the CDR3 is TGTGCCAGCAGCTTTAGGAGCGGGACCAATGAGCAGTTCTTC. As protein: CASSFRSGTNEQFF. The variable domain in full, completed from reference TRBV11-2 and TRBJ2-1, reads EAGVAQSPRYKIIEKRQSVAFWCNPISGHATLYWYQQILGQGPKLLIQFQNNGVVDDSQLPKDRFSAERLKGVDSTLKIQPAKLEDSAVYLCASSFRSGTNEQFFGPGTRLTVL.